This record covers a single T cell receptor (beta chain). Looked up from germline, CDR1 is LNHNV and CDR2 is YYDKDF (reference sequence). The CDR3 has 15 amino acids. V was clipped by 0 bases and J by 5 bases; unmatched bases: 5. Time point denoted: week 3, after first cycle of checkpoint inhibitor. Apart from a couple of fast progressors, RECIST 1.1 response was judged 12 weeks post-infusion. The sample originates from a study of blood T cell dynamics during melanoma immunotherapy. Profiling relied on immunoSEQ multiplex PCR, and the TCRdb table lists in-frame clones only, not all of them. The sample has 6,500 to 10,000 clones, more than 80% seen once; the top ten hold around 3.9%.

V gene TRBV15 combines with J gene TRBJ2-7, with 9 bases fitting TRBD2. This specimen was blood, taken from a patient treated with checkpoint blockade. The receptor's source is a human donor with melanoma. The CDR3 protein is CATSREGLATNEQYF. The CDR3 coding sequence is TGTGCCACCAGCAGAGAAGGACTAGCGACCAACGAGCAGTACTTC. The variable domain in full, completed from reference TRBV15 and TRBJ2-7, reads DAMVIQNPRYQVTQFGKPVTLSCSQTLNHNVMYWYQQKSSQAPKLLFHYYDKDFNNEADTPDNFQSRRPNTSFCFLDIRSPGLGDTAMYLCATSREGLATNEQYFGPGTRLTVT.